The present entry profiles one T cell receptor beta chain with its context. The antigen is not known. The same CDR3 arises from other DNA sequences in this sample as well. PCR employed 60 Vbeta and 13 Jbeta primers. In the study's own analysis: In a later analysis, roughly 11 million of approximately 86 million unique beta chains occurred in at least two donors. Repertoires were generated with immunoSEQ multiplex PCR, while TCRdb's copy carries only in-frame clones and drops some. Clone size and the V and J calls come from that table; the DNA yielded D and trimming. The sample includes 100,000 to 150,000 clones, 70% to 80% of them seen just once. This sample was included in a study of cytomegalovirus exposure and HLA in healthy donors. Study context: Among the 400 or so donors who were genotyped, about 79% fell in the genetic ancestry cluster that is associated with self-reported Caucasian donors.

Study-level findings and limits: Certain sequence variants were highly shared and formed a cluster, and this cluster was likely a sequencing artifact. Common viral pathogens seemed to be connected with several of the most significant clusters, according to a later analysis.

There are 13 residues in the CDR3. The germline gives CDR1 MNHEY, CDR2 SVGAGI. V lost 5 bases, J lost 1 base, and 8 bases lay in between. V and J are TRBV6-5 and TRBJ1-1; D gene unclear. The specimen sequenced was PBMCs. This sequence was found in a man aged 35-49 years in good health and CMV-seronegative. CDR3 nucleotides: TGTGCCAGCAGTCGGCAGGAGAACACTGAAGCTTTCTTT. Amino acids: CASSRQENTEAFF.